Detailed here is one T cell receptor beta chain. Peripheral blood, together with lesional scalp punch biopsies, was collected from alopecia areata patients. The data stem from a study of CD8+ T cells in alopecia areata. As for the study in general: Tofacitinib continued for 6 to 18 months and was then withheld for 6 months.

cDNA prepared by RNA extraction and subsequent reverse transcription served as the template for sequencing. TCRdb's table, derived via immunoSEQ multiplex PCR, lists solely in-frame clones and lacks some. The table includes 150,000 or so clones, 47% detected once. This CDR3 spans 11 amino acids. Germline V gene sequence: CDR1 MDHEN, CDR2 SYDVKM. V lost 10 bases and J 2 bases, leaving 8 bases between the germline ends. This chain links TRBV28 with TRBJ1-2, with D unresolved. This sequence originates from a human donor with alopecia areata. Sample: CD4+ T cells sorted from blood. CDR3 nucleotide sequence: TGTGCCATCCTGATCAACTATGGCTACACCTTC. Its protein product is CAILINYGYTF.